This record covers a single T cell receptor (beta chain). This specimen comes from a study of control samples from healthy donors and cancer patients. From germline, CDR1 is SGHVS and CDR2 FNYEAQ. The CDR3 loop spans 13 amino acids. V lost 2 bases, J lost 4 bases, and 6 bases lay in between. Repertoires were generated with immunoSEQ multiplex PCR, while TCRdb's copy carries only in-frame clones and drops some. Of 90,000 to 130,000 clones in the sample, more than 75% were seen once. This TCR came from a woman aged 55-70 years with lung cancer. Sequenced sample: PBMCs. The chain carries TRBV7-6 and TRBJ1-5; no firm D call. CDR3 DNA: TGTGCCAGCAGCTTAAGTGGTAATCAGCCCCAGCATTTT. It encodes CASSLSGNQPQHF. Drawing the rest from reference TRBV7-6 and TRBJ1-5, the complete variable domain is GAGVSQSPRYKVTKRGQDVALRCDPISGHVSLYWYRQALGQGPEFLTYFNYEAQQDKSGLPNDRFSAERPEGSISTLTIQRTEQRDSAMYRCASSLSGNQPQHFGDGTRLSIL.